This T cell receptor beta chain was profiled in a study of OX40 agonist ivuxolimab in advanced cancers. Whole-study findings and limits: The study observed clonal expansion of CD4+ and CD8+ blood T cells by week 6 at 0.1 to 3.0 mg/kg. Some patients without response likewise showed low normalized clonal expansion.

Only in-frame clones appear in the TCRdb table, and some are missing; sequencing was by immunoSEQ multiplex PCR. The sample lists 53,000 or so clones, approximately 88% occurring once. The investigators sampled blood at baseline, at cycle 4 day 1, and at cycle 7 day 1. As for this clone: The antigen is undetermined.

Trimming stripped 1 base from V and 8 bases from J, with 12 bases between. Germline V lookup: CDR1 SGHAT, CDR2 FQNNGV. The CDR3 covers 14 residues. The sample in question was CD4+ or CD8+ T cells sorted from blood, obtained in a trial of the OX40 agonist ivuxolimab. The receptor's source is an adult with an advanced solid tumor such as melanoma, head and neck, liver or kidney cancer. V is TRBV11-2 and J is TRBJ2-4, with D unclear. The CDR3 loop reads CASSLGPARDIQYF. CDR3 nucleotides: TGTGCCAGCAGCTTAGGGCCCGCTCGGGACATTCAGTACTTC.